This T cell receptor beta chain was identified in a study of CD8 T cells in ankylosing spondylitis. Per the germline V gene, CDR1 is SGHKS and CDR2 is YYEKEE (reference sequence). The CDR3 has 14 amino acids. Findings of the study overall: About 8 highly homologous variants formed a TCR beta motif that appeared characteristic of ankylosing spondylitis blood.

Note on this clonotype: What it recognizes is unknown. One end of the junction fails to match germline, which may point to a read error.

TCRdb re-derived calls from the 5' RACE reads in MiXCR, one entry per CDR3 protein. This sample has fewer than 750,000 distinct CDR3 sequences, with about 20% found just once. This sequence was found in a male donor with ankylosing spondylitis. Input material: blood, either unsorted or a sorted T cell fraction (not recorded which). The chain links TRBV5-5 to TRBJ2-7; the D gene is possibly TRBD2 (6 bases). The CDR3 nucleotides read TGTTCCAGCAGCGCCTTAGCGGTTTCCTACGAGCAGTACTTC. Translating gives CSSSALAVSYEQYF.